A selection of T cell receptor beta chains follows, all from one sample in a study of technical replicates of blood from a few donors. Some clones are missing from TCRdb's copy, which holds only in-frame ones; the method was immunoSEQ multiplex PCR. The repertoire holds some 94,000 clones, about 96% seen once, with 0.36% in the top ten. The sequenced sample consisted of T cells isolated from PBMCs. The receptors were sampled from a human donor in good health. CDR3s include the opening cysteine and the closing phenylalanine or tryptophan. A D gene is named only where the DNA matches it firmly. Size is omitted from some rows. Given values are once, few, many or a class for expanded clones.

abundance	v_gene	j_gene	d_gene	CDR3aa	CDR3nt
once	TRBV27	TRBJ2-2	NA	CASSPIHIRVPGELFF	TGTGCCAGCAGTCCGATACATATCAGGGTTCCCGGGGAGCTGTTTTTT
NA	TRBV5-4	TRBJ1-3	NA	CASTPSPGAGNTIYF	TGTGCCAGCACCCCCAGTCCAGGGGCTGGAAACACCATATATTTT
NA	TRBV7-2	TRBJ2-1	TRBD2	CASSLLGLAGGPRRFF	TGTGCCAGCAGCTTACTCGGACTAGCGGGAGGGCCGAGGCGGTTCTTC
NA	TRBV10-1	TRBJ2-5	NA	CASSGKREETQYF	TGCGCCAGCAGTGGGAAGCGGGAAGAGACCCAGTACTTC
NA	TRBV27	TRBJ2-7	NA	CASSLLGLYEQYF	TGTGCCAGCAGTCTGCTGGGCCTCTACGAGCAGTACTTC
NA	TRBV9	TRBJ2-5	NA	CASSDGGPETQYF	TGTGCCAGCAGCGACGGAGGCCCCGAGACCCAGTACTTC
NA	TRBV6-6	TRBJ2-1	NA	CASGGSSSYNEQFF	TGTGCCAGCGGGGGGAGTAGCTCCTACAATGAGCAGTTCTTC
NA	TRBV7-3	TRBJ2-1	TRBD2	CASSLMGLAGGIGQFF	TGTGCCAGCAGCCTAATGGGACTAGCGGGAGGAATTGGGCAGTTCTTC
once	TRBV5-1	TRBJ1-1	NA	CASSLEPDWMEAFF	TGCGCCAGCAGCTTGGAGCCGGACTGGATGGAAGCTTTCTTT
NA	TRBV19	TRBJ2-1	NA	CASSIQLAQYNEQFF	TGTGCCAGTAGTATCCAGCTAGCGCAATACAATGAGCAGTTCTTC
NA	TRBV7-6	TRBJ2-7	TRBD2	CASSLGLAGSSYEQYF	TGTGCCAGCAGCTTGGGTCTAGCGGGAAGCTCCTACGAGCAGTACTTC
NA	TRBV7-9	TRBJ2-7	NA	CASSPGVTYEQYF	TGTGCCAGCAGCCCAGGGGTAACCTACGAGCAGTACTTC
NA	TRBV5-4	TRBJ1-5	TRBD1	CASSLDRGRGQPQHF	TGTGCCAGCAGCTTGGACAGGGGGCGCGGGCAGCCCCAGCATTTT
NA	TRBV18	TRBJ1-1	NA	CASSPFTSPNTEAFF	TGTGCCAGCTCACCCTTTACATCCCCGAACACTGAAGCTTTCTTT
NA	TRBV19	TRBJ2-7	TRBD1	CASSAGTASYEQYF	TGTGCCAGTAGTGCCGGGACAGCCTCCTACGAGCAGTACTTC
NA	TRBV29-1	TRBJ2-1	NA	CSVEAPPGQRFGEQFF	TGCAGCGTTGAAGCTCCCCCCGGACAGAGATTTGGTGAGCAGTTCTTC
NA	TRBV6-5	TRBJ2-7	NA	CASSLAGTGVHEQYF	TGTGCCAGCAGTTTAGCCGGGACGGGAGTCCACGAGCAGTACTTC
NA	TRBV4-1	TRBJ1-2	NA	CASSNGPRGTYGYTF	TGCGCCAGCAGCAATGGGCCCCGGGGGACCTATGGCTACACCTTC
few	TRBV7-9	TRBJ1-1	NA	CASSLRGNTEAFF	TGTGCCAGCAGCTTAAGGGGGAACACTGAAGCTTTCTTT
NA	TRBV5-6	TRBJ1-1	NA	CASSPTWSNYIMNTEAFF	TGTGCCAGCAGCCCGACGTGGTCTAACTACATCATGAACACTGAAGCTTTCTTT
NA	TRBV18	TRBJ2-7	TRBD1	CASSRGAGGVNYEQYF	TGTGCCAGCTCACGCGGAGCAGGGGGAGTCAACTACGAGCAGTACTTC
NA	TRBV19	TRBJ2-1	NA	CASSITQGYEQFF	TGTGCCAGTAGTATCACACAGGGATATGAGCAGTTCTTC
NA	TRBV11-3	TRBJ2-5	NA	CASGGWGETQYF	TGTGCCAGCGGAGGGTGGGGGGAGACCCAGTACTTC
NA	TRBV7-9	TRBJ1-2	TRBD1	CASSPNTGTGGSYGYTF	TGTGCCAGCAGTCCAAACACCGGGACAGGGGGATCCTATGGCTACACCTTC
NA	TRBV4-3	TRBJ1-5	NA	CASPYRVAPTLNQPQHF	TGCGCCAGCCCGTACCGGGTAGCTCCTACCCTTAATCAGCCCCAGCATTTT
NA	TRBV7-8	TRBJ1-5	NA	CASSPGTGNQPQHF	TGTGCCAGCAGCCCCGGGACTGGGAACCAGCCCCAGCATTTT
NA	TRBV4-1	TRBJ1-5	TRBD1	CASSQVNYRQGGWPQHF	TGCGCCAGCAGCCAAGTTAATTATCGGCAGGGGGGATGGCCCCAGCATTTT
few	TRBV7-3	TRBJ2-1	TRBD1	CASSLTTTGSYNEQFF	TGTGCCAGCAGCTTAACCACGACAGGGTCCTACAATGAGCAGTTCTTC
once	TRBV5-4	TRBJ2-1	NA	CASSLASWGGQGEQFF	TGTGCCAGCAGCTTGGCGAGTTGGGGGGGGCAAGGTGAGCAGTTCTTC
NA	TRBV5-1	TRBJ2-1	TRBD2	CASNRLAGGNIRGEQFF	TGCGCCAGCAACCGGCTAGCGGGAGGGAATATTCGGGGTGAGCAGTTCTTC
NA	TRBV5-5	TRBJ2-7	TRBD1	CASSLPIRGGNSYEQYF	TGTGCCAGCAGCTTGCCGATCCGAGGGGGCAATTCCTACGAGCAGTACTTC
NA	TRBV6-4	TRBJ2-1	NA	CASSGSSFTNEQFF	TGTGCCAGCAGCGGGAGTAGTTTTACCAATGAGCAGTTCTTC
NA	TRBV6-5	TRBJ1-1	TRBD1	CASSSTGGGNTEAFF	TGTGCCAGCAGTTCGACAGGGGGCGGCAACACTGAAGCTTTCTTT
NA	TRBV6-1	TRBJ1-1	TRBD1	CASSLYRGTEAFF	TGTGCCAGCAGCTTATACAGGGGAACTGAAGCTTTCTTT
few	TRBV5-6	TRBJ2-5	NA	CASSSRQQSAETQYF	TGTGCCAGCAGCTCCCGACAGCAATCAGCGGAGACCCAGTACTTC